A few counts support the clone carrying this T cell receptor beta chain. V was clipped by 1 base and J by 7 bases; unmatched bases: 3. CDR1 is KGHDR and CDR2 is SFDVKD in the germline V gene. The CDR3 extends over 14 amino acids. These data belong to a study of CD8 T cells in ankylosing spondylitis. One entry per CDR3 protein results from TCRdb running MiXCR on the 5' RACE reads. The sample has 130,000 or so distinct CDR3 sequences, approximately 10% seen once. The rearrangement joins TRBV24-1 to TRBJ1-1; 9 bases are shared with TRBD1. This clonotype originated in a female donor with ankylosing spondylitis or in good health (not recorded which). Sequences were obtained from blood, either unsorted or a sorted T cell fraction (not recorded which). This CDR3 is CATSDLQGAIEAFF. CDR3 nucleotides: TGTGCCACCAGTGATTTACAGGGGGCGATTGAAGCTTTCTTT.